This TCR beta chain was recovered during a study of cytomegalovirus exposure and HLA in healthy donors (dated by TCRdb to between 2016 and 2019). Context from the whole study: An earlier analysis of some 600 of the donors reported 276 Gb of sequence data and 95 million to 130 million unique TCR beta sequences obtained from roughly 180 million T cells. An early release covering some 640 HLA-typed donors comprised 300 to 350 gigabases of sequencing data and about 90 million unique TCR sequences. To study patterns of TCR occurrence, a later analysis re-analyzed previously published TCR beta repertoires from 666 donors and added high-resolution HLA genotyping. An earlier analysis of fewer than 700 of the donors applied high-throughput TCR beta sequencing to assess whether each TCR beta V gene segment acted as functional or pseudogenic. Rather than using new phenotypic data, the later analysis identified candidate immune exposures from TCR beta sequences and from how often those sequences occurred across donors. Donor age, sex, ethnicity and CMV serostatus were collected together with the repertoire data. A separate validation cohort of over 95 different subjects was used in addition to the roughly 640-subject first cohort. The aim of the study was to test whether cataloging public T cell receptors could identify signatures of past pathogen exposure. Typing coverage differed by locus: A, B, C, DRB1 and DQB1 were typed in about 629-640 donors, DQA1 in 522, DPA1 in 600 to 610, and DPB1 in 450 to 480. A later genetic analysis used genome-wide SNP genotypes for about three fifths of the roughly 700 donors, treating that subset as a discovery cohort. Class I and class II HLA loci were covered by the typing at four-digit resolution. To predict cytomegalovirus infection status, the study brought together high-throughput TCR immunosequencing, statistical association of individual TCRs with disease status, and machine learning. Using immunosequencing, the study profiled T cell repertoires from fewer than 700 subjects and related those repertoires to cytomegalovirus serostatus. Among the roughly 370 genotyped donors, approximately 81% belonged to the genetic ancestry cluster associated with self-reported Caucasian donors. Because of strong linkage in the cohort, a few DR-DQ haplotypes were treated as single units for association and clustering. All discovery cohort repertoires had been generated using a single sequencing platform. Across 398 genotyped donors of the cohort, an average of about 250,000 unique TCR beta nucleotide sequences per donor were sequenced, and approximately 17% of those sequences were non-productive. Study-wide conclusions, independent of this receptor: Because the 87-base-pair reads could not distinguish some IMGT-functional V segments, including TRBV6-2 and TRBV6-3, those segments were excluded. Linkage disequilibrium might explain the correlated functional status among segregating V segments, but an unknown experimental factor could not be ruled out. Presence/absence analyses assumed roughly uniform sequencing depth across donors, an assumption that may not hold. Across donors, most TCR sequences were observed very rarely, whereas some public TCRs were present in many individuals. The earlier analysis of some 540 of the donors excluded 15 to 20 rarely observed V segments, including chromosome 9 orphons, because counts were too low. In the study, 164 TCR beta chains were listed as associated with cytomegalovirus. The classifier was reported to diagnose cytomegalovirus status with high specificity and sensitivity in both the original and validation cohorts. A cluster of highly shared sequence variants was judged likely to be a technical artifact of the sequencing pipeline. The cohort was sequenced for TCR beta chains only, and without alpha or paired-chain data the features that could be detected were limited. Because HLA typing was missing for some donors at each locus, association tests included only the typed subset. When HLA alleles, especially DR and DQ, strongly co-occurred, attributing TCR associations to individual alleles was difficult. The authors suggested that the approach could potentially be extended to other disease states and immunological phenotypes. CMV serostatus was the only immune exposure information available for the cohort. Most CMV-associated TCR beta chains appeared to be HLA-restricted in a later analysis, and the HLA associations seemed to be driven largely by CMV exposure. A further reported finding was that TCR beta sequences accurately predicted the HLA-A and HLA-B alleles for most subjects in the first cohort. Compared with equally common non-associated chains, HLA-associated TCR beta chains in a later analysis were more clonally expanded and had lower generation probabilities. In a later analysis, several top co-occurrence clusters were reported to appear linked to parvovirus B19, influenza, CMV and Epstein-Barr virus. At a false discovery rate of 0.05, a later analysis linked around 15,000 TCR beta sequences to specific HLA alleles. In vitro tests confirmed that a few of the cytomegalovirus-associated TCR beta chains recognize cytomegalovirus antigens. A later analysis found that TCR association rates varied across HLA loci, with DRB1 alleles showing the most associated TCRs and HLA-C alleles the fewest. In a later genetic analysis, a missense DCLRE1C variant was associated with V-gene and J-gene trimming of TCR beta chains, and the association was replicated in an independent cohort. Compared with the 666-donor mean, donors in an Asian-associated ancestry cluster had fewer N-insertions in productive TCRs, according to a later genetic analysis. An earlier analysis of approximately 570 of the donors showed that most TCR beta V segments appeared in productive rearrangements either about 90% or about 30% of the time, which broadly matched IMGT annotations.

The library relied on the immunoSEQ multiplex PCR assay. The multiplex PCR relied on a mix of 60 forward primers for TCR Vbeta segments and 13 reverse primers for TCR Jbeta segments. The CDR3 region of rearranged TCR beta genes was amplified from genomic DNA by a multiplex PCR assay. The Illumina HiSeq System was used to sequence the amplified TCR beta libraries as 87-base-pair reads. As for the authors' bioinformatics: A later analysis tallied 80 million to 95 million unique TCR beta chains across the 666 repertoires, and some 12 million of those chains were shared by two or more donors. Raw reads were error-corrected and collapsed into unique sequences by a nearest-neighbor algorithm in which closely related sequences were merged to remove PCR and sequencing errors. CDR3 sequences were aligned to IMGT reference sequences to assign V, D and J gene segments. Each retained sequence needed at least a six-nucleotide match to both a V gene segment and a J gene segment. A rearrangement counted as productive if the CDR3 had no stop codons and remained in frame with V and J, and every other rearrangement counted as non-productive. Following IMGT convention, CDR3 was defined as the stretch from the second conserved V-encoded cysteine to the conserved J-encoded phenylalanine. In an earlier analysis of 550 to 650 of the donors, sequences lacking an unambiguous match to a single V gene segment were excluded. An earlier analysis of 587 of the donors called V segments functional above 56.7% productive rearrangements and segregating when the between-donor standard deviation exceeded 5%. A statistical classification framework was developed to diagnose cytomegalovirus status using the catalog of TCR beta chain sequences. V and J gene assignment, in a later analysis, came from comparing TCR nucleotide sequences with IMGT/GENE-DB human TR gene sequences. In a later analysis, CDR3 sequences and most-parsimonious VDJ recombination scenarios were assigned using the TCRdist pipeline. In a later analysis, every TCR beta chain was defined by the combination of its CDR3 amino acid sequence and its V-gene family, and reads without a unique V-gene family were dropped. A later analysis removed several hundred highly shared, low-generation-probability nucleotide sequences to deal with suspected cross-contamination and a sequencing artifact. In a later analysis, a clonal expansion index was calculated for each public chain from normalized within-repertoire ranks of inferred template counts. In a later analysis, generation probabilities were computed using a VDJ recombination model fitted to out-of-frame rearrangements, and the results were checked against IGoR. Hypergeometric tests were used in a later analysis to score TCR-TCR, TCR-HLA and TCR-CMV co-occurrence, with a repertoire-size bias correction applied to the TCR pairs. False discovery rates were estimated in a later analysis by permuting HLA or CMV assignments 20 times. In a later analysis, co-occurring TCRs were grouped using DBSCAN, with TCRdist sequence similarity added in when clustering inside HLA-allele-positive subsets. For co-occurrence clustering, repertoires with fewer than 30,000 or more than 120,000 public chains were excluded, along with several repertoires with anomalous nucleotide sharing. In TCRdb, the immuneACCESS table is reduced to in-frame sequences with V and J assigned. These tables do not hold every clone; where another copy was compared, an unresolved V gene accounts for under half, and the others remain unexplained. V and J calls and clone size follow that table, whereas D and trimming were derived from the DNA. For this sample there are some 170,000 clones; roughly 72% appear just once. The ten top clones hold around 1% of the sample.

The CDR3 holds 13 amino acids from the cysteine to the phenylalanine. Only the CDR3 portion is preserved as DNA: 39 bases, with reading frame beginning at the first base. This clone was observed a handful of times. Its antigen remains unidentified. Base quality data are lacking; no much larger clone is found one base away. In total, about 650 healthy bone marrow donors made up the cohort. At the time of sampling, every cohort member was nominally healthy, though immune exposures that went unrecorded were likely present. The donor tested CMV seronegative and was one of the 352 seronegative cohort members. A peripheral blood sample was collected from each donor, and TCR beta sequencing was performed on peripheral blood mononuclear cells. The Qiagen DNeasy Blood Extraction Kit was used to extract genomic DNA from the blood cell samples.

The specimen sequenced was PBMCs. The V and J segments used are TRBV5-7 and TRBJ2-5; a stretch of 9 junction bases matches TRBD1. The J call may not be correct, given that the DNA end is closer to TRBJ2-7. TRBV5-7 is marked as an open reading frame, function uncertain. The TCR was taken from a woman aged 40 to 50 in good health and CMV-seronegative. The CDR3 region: CASSFGQGHEQYF. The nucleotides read TGTGCCAGCAGCTTTGGACAGGGGCACGAGCAGTACTTC.